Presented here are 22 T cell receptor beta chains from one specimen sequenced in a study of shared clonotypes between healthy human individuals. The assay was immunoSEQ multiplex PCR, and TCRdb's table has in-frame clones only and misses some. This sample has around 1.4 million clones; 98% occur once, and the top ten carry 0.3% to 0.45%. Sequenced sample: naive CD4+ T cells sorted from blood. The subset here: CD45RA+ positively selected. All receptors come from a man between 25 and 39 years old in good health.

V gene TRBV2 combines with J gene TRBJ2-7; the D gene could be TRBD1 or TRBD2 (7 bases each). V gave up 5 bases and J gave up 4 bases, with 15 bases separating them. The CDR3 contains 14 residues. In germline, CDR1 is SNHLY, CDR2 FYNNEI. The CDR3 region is CASSRQGGLYEQYF. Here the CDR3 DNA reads TGTGCCAGCAGTCGGCAGGGGGGGCTTTACGAGCAGTACTTC.

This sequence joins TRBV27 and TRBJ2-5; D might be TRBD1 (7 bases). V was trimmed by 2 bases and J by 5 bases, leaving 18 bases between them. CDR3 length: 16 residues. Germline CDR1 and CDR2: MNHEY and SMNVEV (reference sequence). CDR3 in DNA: TGTGCCAGCAGTTTAACCACCCAGGGGGGACGGGAGACCCAGTACTTC. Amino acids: CASSLTTQGGRETQYF.

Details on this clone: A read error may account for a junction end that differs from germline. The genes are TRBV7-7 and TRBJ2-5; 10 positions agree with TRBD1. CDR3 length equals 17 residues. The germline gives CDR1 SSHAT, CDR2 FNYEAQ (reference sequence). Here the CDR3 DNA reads TGTGCTAGCAGCTTAAGGTGGACAGGGGGTTTGGGAGAGACCCAGTACTTC. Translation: CASSLRWTGGLGETQYF.

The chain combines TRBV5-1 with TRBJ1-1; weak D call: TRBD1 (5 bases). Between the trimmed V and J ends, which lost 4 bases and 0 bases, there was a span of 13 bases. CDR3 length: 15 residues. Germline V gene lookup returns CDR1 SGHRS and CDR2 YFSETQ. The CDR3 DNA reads TGCGCCAGCAGCCGTCTTCGAGGGGTGAACACTGAAGCTTTCTTT. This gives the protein CASSRLRGVNTEAFF.

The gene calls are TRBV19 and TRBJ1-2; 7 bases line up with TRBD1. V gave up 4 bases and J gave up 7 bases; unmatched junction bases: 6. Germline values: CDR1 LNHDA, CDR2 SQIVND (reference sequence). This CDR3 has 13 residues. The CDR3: CASSTGQLGGYTF. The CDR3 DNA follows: TGTGCCAGTAGTACGGGACAGCTCGGTGGCTACACCTTC. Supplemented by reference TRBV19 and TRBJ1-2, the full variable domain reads DGGITQSPKYLFRKEGQNVTLSCEQNLNHDAMYWYRQDPGQGLRLIYYSQIVNDFQKGDIAEGYSVSREKKESFPLTVTSAQKNPTAFYLCASSTGQLGGYTFGSGTRLTVV.

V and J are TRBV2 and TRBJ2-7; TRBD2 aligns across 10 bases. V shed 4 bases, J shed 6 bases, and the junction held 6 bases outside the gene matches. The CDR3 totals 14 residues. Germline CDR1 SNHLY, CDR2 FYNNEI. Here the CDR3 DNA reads TGTGCCAGCAGTGTTGAGGCTAGCGGGAGCGAGCAGTACTTC. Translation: CASSVEASGSEQYF.

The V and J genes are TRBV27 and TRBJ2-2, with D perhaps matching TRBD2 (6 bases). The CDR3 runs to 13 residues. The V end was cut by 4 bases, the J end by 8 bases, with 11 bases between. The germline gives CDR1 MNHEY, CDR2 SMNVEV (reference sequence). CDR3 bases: TGTGCCAGCAGTTACCCCGGGGGAGGGGAGCTGTTTTTT. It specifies CASSYPGGGELFF.

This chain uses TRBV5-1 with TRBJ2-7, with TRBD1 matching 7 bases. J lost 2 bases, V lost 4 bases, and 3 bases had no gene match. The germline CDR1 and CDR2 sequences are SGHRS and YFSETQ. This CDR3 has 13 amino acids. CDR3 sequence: CASSEGQTYEQYF. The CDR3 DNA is TGCGCCAGCAGCGAGGGACAGACCTACGAGCAGTACTTC.

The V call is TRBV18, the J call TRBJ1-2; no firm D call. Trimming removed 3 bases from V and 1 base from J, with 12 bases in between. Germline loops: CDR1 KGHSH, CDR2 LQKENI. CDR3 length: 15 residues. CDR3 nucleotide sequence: TGTGCCAGCTCACCCGGGTCGGTCGTTAACTATGGCTACACCTTC. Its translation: CASSPGSVVNYGYTF.

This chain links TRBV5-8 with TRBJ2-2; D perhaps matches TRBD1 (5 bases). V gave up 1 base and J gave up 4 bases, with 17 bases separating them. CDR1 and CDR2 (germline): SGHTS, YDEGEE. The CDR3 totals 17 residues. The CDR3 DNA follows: TGTGCCAGCAGCTTGACGAGTGGGGCGGTCCCCACCGGGGAGCTGTTTTTT. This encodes CASSLTSGAVPTGELFF.

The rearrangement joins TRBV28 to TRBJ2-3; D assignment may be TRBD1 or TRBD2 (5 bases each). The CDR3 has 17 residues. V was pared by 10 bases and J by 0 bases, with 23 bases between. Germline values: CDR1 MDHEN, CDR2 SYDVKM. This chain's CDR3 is CATSPPWQGRSTDTQYF. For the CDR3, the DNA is TGTGCCACATCCCCCCCGTGGCAGGGACGGAGCACAGATACGCAGTATTTT.

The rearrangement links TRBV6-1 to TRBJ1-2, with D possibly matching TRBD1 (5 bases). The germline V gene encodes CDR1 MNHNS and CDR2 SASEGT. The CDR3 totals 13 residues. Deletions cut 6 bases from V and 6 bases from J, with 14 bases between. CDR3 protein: CASRRSGKDGYTF. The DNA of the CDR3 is TGTGCCAGCAGGAGGTCAGGGAAGGATGGCTACACCTTC.

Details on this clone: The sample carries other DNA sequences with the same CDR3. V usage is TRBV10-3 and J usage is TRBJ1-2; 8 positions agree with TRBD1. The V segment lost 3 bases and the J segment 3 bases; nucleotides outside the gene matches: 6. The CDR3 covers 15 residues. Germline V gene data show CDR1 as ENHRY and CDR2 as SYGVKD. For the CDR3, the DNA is TGTGCCATCAGTGAATCGAGGACAGGGTACTATGGCTACACCTTC. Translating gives CAISESRTGYYGYTF.

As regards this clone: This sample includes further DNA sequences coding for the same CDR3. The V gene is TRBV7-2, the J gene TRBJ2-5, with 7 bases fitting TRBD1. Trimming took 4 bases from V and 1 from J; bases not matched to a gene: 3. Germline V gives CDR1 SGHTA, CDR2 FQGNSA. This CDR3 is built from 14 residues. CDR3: CASSSTGTQETQYF. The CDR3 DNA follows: TGTGCCAGCAGCTCGACAGGGACCCAAGAGACCCAGTACTTC.

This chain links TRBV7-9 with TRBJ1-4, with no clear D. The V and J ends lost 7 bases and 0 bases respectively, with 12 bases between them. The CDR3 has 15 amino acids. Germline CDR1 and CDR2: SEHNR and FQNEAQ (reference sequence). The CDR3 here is CASKSPAATNEKLFF. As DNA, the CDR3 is TGTGCCAGCAAGTCCCCAGCCGCAACTAATGAAAAACTGTTTTTT.

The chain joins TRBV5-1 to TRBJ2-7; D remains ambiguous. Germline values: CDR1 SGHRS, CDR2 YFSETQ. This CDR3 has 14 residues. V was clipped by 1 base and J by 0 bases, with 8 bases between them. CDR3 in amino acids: CASSLRRSSYEQYF. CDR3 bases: TGCGCCAGCAGCTTGAGGCGGTCCTCCTACGAGCAGTACTTC.

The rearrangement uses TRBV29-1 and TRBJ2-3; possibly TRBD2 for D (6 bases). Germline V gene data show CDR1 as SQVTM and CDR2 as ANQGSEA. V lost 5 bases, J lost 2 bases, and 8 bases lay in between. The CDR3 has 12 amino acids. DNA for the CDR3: TGCAGCGTTCGGACTATCACAGATACGCAGTATTTT. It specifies CSVRTITDTQYF.

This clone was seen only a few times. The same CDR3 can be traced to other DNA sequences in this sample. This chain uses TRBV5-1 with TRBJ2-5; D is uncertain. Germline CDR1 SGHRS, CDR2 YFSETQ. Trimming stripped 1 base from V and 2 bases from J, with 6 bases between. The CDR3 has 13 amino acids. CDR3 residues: CASSLTPQETQYF. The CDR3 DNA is TGCGCCAGCAGCTTGACTCCTCAAGAGACCCAGTACTTC.

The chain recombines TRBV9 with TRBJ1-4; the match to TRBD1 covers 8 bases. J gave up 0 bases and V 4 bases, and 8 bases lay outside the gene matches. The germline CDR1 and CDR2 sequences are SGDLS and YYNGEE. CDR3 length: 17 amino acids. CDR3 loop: CASSTGDRRATNEKLFF. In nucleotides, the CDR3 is TGTGCCAGCAGCACAGGGGACAGGAGGGCAACTAATGAAAAACTGTTTTTT.

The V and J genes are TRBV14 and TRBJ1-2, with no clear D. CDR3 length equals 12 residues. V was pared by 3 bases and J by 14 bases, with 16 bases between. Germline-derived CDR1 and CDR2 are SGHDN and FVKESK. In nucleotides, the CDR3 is TGTGCCAGCAGCCATGGCCACATTGGCGTGACCTTC. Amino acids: CASSHGHIGVTF.

The CDR3 DNA follows: TGTGCCAGCAGCCCCAGACAGTTACGAGAGACCCAGTACTTC. This encodes CASSPRQLRETQYF. The chain carries TRBV5-6 and TRBJ2-5; D might be TRBD1 (5 bases). CDR3 size: 14 residues. The germline V and J ends were trimmed by 4 bases and 4 bases, with 14 bases remaining between them. Per germline, CDR1 SGHDT and CDR2 YYEEEE.

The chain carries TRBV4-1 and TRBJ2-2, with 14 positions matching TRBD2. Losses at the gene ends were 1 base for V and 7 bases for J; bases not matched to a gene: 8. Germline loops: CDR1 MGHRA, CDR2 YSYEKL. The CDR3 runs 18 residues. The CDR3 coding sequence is TGCGCCAGCAGCCAAGGGTTAGGGACTAGCGGGAGACACGGGGAGCTGTTTTTT. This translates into CASSQGLGTSGRHGELFF.